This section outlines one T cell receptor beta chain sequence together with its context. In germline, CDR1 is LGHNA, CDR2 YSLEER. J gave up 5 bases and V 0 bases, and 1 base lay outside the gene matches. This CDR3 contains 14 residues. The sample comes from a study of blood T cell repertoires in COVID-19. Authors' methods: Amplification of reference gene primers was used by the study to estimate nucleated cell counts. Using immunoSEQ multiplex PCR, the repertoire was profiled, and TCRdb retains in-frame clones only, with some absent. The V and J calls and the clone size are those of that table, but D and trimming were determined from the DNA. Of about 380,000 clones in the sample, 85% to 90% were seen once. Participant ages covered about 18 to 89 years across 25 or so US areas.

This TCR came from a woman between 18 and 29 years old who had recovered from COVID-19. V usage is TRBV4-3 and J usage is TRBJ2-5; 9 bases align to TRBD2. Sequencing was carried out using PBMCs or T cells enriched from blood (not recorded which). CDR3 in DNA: TGCGCCAGCAGCCAAGATACTAGCGGGGAGACCCAGTACTTC. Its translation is CASSQDTSGETQYF.